A selection of T cell receptor beta chains follows, all from one sample in a study of blood T cell repertoires in COVID-19. Generated by immunoSEQ multiplex PCR, the TCRdb table keeps only in-frame clones and is missing some. Seen here are under 80,000 clones, around 81% observed once, and the top ten hold about 5.3%. Sequenced input: peripheral blood. The receptors here all came from a man in his 70s with acute or convalescent COVID-19. CDR3s include the opening cysteine and the closing phenylalanine or tryptophan. A D gene is named only where the DNA matches it firmly. A row's size may be missing; if present it is once, few, many or a size class.

V gene	J gene	D gene	clone size	CDR3 protein	CDR3 DNA
TRBV7-9	TRBJ1-2	TRBD1	-	CASSPGDRGLFGYTF	TGTGCCAGCAGCCCGGGGGACAGGGGGCTCTTTGGCTACACCTTC
TRBV7-9	TRBJ2-1	-	-	CASSDPGTGLPWGGQFF	TGTGCCAGCAGCGACCCCGGGACAGGTCTTCCGTGGGGGGGGCAGTTCTTC
TRBV30	TRBJ1-2	-	-	CAWRTKRGGYTF	TGTGCCTGGAGAACCAAGAGGGGGGGCTACACCTTC
TRBV7-2	TRBJ1-5	-	-	CASSLSGNQPQHF	TGTGCCAGCAGCTTATCAGGAAATCAGCCCCAGCATTTT
TRBV18	TRBJ1-2	TRBD1	-	CASSPETGGSYGYTF	TGTGCCAGCTCACCCGAGACAGGGGGCAGCTATGGCTACACCTTC
TRBV18	TRBJ2-1	TRBD1	-	CASSSGTGADSYNEQFF	TGTGCCAGCTCATCCGGGACAGGGGCCGACTCCTACAATGAGCAGTTCTTC
TRBV3-1/TRBV3-2	TRBJ2-5	TRBD2	-	CASSQGDYPRGETQYF	TGTGCCAGCAGCCAAGGGGACTACCCACGGGGGGAGACCCAGTACTTC
TRBV5-1	TRBJ2-5	TRBD1	-	CASSSGGLGGRETQYF	TGCGCCAGCAGCTCTGGTGGTTTAGGGGGCAGGGAGACCCAGTACTTC
TRBV5-1	TRBJ2-7	TRBD1	once	CASSTGQGAYEQYF	TGCGCCAGCAGCACGGGACAGGGTGCCTACGAGCAGTACTTC
TRBV5-6	TRBJ2-7	-	few	CASSPRHLTYEQYF	TGTGCCAGCAGCCCGAGACACCTGACCTACGAGCAGTACTTC
TRBV19	TRBJ2-3	-	-	CASSILSAGSTDTQYF	TGTGCCAGTAGTATTCTGTCAGCGGGTAGCACAGATACGCAGTATTTT
TRBV7-8	TRBJ1-2	TRBD1	-	CASSLHPGQGTYGYTF	TGTGCCAGCAGCCTTCATCCGGGACAGGGGACCTATGGCTACACCTTC
TRBV20-1	TRBJ2-1	-	-	CSARIYNEQFF	TGCAGTGCTCGTATTTACAATGAGCAGTTCTTC
TRBV6-4	TRBJ1-2	-	-	CASSVSLSTGPYGYTF	TGTGCCAGCAGTGTCTCCCTATCAACAGGGCCCTATGGCTACACCTTC
TRBV5-1	TRBJ2-3	-	-	CASSFGGSDTQYF	TGCGCCAGCAGCTTCGGGGGATCGGATACGCAGTATTTT
TRBV11-2	TRBJ1-1	-	medium-sized	CASRPSGGHTEAFF	TGTGCCAGCCGCCCCTCCGGTGGGCACACTGAAGCTTTCTTT
TRBV5-1	TRBJ2-1	TRBD1	-	CASSRQGAYNEQFF	TGCGCCAGCAGTCGGCAGGGGGCATACAATGAGCAGTTCTTC
TRBV15	TRBJ2-2	TRBD2	-	CATSRDLVSGGYTGELFF	TGTGCCACCAGCAGAGATCTTGTTAGCGGGGGATACACCGGGGAGCTGTTTTTT
TRBV9	TRBJ2-2	TRBD2	-	CASSVGASGRTGELFF	TGTGCCAGCAGCGTAGGGGCTAGCGGAAGGACCGGGGAGCTGTTTTTT
TRBV29-1	TRBJ2-6	-	-	CSVETITGANVLTF	TGCAGCGTCGAAACAATAACTGGGGCCAACGTCCTGACTTTC
TRBV12-3/TRBV12-4	TRBJ2-5	TRBD1	-	CASSSTGLETQYF	TGTGCCAGCAGTTCGACAGGGTTGGAGACCCAGTACTTC
TRBV4-2	TRBJ2-1	-	once	CASSHPEAGVEEQFF	TGTGCCAGCAGCCACCCCGAGGCAGGGGTCGAAGAGCAGTTCTTC
TRBV12-3/TRBV12-4	TRBJ2-7	TRBD1	few	CASNQDRVGEQYF	TGTGCCAGCAACCAAGACAGGGTGGGCGAGCAGTACTTC
TRBV5-4	TRBJ2-3	TRBD2	once	CASSPGGGSTDTQYF	TGTGCCAGCAGCCCGGGCGGGGGGAGCACAGATACGCAGTATTTT
TRBV11-2	TRBJ2-1	TRBD1	-	CASSLSETGGYNEQFF	TGTGCCAGCAGCTTATCCGAAACAGGGGGCTACAATGAGCAGTTCTTC
TRBV6-4	TRBJ1-1	-	-	CASSDGTRRGNTEAFF	TGTGCCAGCAGTGATGGCACCCGAAGGGGGAACACTGAAGCTTTCTTT
TRBV2	TRBJ1-5	-	-	CASSENQAGNQPQHF	TGTGCCAGCAGTGAAAATCAGGCGGGGAACCAGCCCCAGCATTTT
TRBV28	TRBJ1-2	-	-	CAGGEDYGYTF	TGTGCCGGTGGAGAAGACTATGGCTACACCTTC
TRBV5-1	TRBJ2-3	-	-	CASSLVVGGGTDTQYF	TGCGCCAGCAGCTTGGTGGTGGGAGGTGGCACAGATACGCAGTATTTT
TRBV19	TRBJ1-4	-	-	CASSTRGSDEKLFF	TGTGCCAGTAGTACACGAGGTTCGGATGAAAAACTGTTTTTT
TRBV11-3	TRBJ2-7	TRBD1	once	CASSLTQGKYEQYF	TGTGCCAGCAGCTTAACACAGGGGAAATACGAGCAGTACTTC
TRBV18	TRBJ2-1	-	-	CASSTRGDEQFF	TGTGCCAGCTCGACCAGGGGTGATGAGCAGTTCTTC
TRBV5-1	TRBJ1-3	-	-	CASSLGQGTGNTIYF	TGCGCCAGCAGCTTAGGCCAGGGAACGGGAAACACCATATATTTT
TRBV18	TRBJ2-7	-	-	CASSPGSGPLAYEQYF	TGTGCCAGCTCACCAGGGAGTGGTCCCCTAGCCTACGAGCAGTACTTC
TRBV9	TRBJ2-3	TRBD2	-	CASSPGLAGGTDTQYF	TGTGCCAGCAGCCCTGGACTAGCGGGGGGGACAGATACGCAGTATTTT
TRBV2	TRBJ2-7	-	-	CASRDETGYF	TGTGCCAGCAGAGATGAGACAGGGTACTTC
TRBV5-1	TRBJ1-4	-	-	CASSLGHNNEKLFF	TGCGCCAGCAGCTTGGGACACAATAATGAAAAACTGTTTTTT
TRBV27	TRBJ2-2	-	few	CASSFQLASGELFF	TGTGCCAGCAGTTTTCAACTAGCATCTGGGGAGCTGTTTTTT
TRBV27	TRBJ2-2	-	-	CASSPRQNTGELFF	TGTGCCAGCAGTCCCAGACAGAACACCGGGGAGCTGTTTTTT
TRBV5-1	TRBJ2-2	TRBD2	-	CASSLAPSGGRNTGELFF	TGCGCCAGCAGCTTGGCCCCTAGCGGGGGGCGGAACACCGGGGAGCTGTTTTTT
TRBV27	TRBJ2-7	TRBD2	-	CASKKRGGLEQYF	TGTGCCAGCAAAAAGCGGGGGGGCCTCGAGCAGTACTTC
TRBV24-1	TRBJ2-1	TRBD1	-	CATSPGQGANEQFF	TGTGCCACCAGCCCGGGACAGGGGGCCAATGAGCAGTTCTTC
TRBV27	TRBJ2-2	TRBD1	few	CASSHGTGVGTGELFF	TGTGCCAGCAGCCACGGGACAGGGGTTGGTACCGGGGAGCTGTTTTTT
TRBV2	TRBJ2-2	TRBD2	few	CASSEKGLAGRNTGELFF	TGTGCCAGCAGTGAAAAGGGACTAGCGGGGCGGAACACCGGGGAGCTGTTTTTT
TRBV7-9	TRBJ1-2	TRBD1	-	CASSSGQGYGYTF	TGTGCCAGCAGCTCGGGACAGGGGTATGGCTACACCTTC
TRBV4-2	TRBJ1-3	-	-	CASSQRTGVGSGNTIYF	TGTGCCAGCAGCCAACGGACGGGGGTCGGTTCAGGAAACACCATATATTTT
TRBV29-1	TRBJ2-3	-	-	CSVGRQAPTDTQYF	TGCAGCGTTGGCCGACAGGCCCCCACAGATACGCAGTATTTT
TRBV3-1/TRBV3-2	TRBJ2-4	-	-	CASSQGRGNIQYF	TGTGCCAGCAGCCAAGGCAGGGGCAACATTCAGTACTTC
TRBV19	TRBJ2-1	-	-	CASIDRTYNEQFF	TGTGCCAGTATCGACAGGACTTACAATGAGCAGTTCTTC
TRBV19	TRBJ1-2	TRBD1	-	CASNPQARGKHGYTF	TGTGCCAGTAACCCCCAGGCCAGGGGGAAGCATGGCTACACCTTC
TRBV13	TRBJ1-5	-	-	CASSLGFNQPQHF	TGTGCCAGCAGCCTCGGTTTCAATCAGCCCCAGCATTTT
TRBV2	TRBJ2-1	TRBD2	-	CASISVGASGGKSSYNEQFF	TGTGCCAGCATCTCAGTGGGGGCTAGCGGGGGCAAAAGCTCCTACAATGAGCAGTTCTTC
TRBV27	TRBJ2-7	-	-	CASSFLGTPYEQYF	TGTGCCAGCAGTTTTTTGGGGACTCCCTACGAGCAGTACTTC
TRBV21-1	TRBJ2-1	-	-	CASSHLPSGGNYNEQFF	TGTGCCAGCAGCCATTTACCTAGCGGGGGGAACTACAATGAGCAGTTCTTC
TRBV5-4	TRBJ1-2	-	-	CASSLTAANYGYTF	TGTGCCAGCAGCTTGACGGCGGCTAACTATGGCTACACCTTC
TRBV6-5	TRBJ2-7	-	-	CASSYSQGNEQYF	TGTGCCAGCAGTTACTCGCAGGGTAACGAGCAGTACTTC
TRBV5-6	TRBJ2-1	TRBD2	-	CASSGLGLAGNNEQFF	TGTGCCAGCAGCGGACTGGGACTAGCGGGGAACAATGAGCAGTTCTTC
TRBV10-2	TRBJ2-1	TRBD1	-	CASSEPGQGPFNEQFF	TGCGCCAGCAGTGAGCCGGGACAGGGGCCCTTCAATGAGCAGTTCTTC
TRBV12-3/TRBV12-4	TRBJ1-5	-	-	CASSLRGNQPQHF	TGTGCCAGCAGCTTACGCGGGAATCAGCCCCAGCATTTT